This TCR beta chain was sequenced in a study of cytomegalovirus exposure and HLA in healthy donors (dated by TCRdb to about 2017). Looking at the study overall: An earlier analysis of several hundred of the donors reported more than 250 Gb of sequence data and some 120 million unique TCR beta sequences from about 179 million T cells. An early release covering just under 650 HLA-typed donors comprised about 300 gigabases of sequencing data and roughly 86 million unique TCR sequences. The genetic ancestry cluster associated with self-reported Caucasian donors included over 65% of the 300 to 400 genotyped donors. The study aimed to test whether signatures of past pathogen exposure could be identified by cataloging public T cell receptors. The study used immunosequencing to profile the T cell repertoires of approximately 630 subjects and linked those repertoires to cytomegalovirus serostatus. A separate validation cohort of over 95 different subjects was used in addition to the approximately 700-subject first cohort. High-throughput TCR immunosequencing, statistical association of individual TCRs with disease status, and machine learning were combined to predict cytomegalovirus infection status. In a later analysis, previously published TCR beta repertoires from several hundred donors were re-analyzed and high-resolution HLA genotyping was added so that TCR occurrence patterns could be studied. Rather than drawing on any new phenotypic data, the later analysis identified candidate immune exposures from TCR beta sequences and the way those sequences occurred across donors. To decide whether each TCR beta V gene segment behaved as functional or pseudogenic, an earlier analysis of approximately 620 of the donors relied on high-throughput TCR beta sequencing. Donor age, sex, ethnicity and CMV serostatus were collected together with the repertoire data. A later genetic analysis used genome-wide SNP genotypes for about 55% of the 666 donors, treating that subset as a discovery cohort. Every discovery cohort repertoire had been produced on one sequencing platform. Both class I and class II loci were covered by HLA typing, at four-digit resolution. The number of typed donors differed by locus: about 620-630 for A, B, C, DRB1 and DQB1; 522 for DQA1; 606 for DPA1; and 450 to 480 for DPB1. Four or five DR-DQ haplotypes were handled as single units for association and clustering because linkage in the cohort was strong. Among almost 400 genotyped donors of the cohort, an average of roughly 240,000 unique TCR beta nucleotide sequences were sequenced per donor, roughly 20% of them non-productive.

Note on this clone: Its antigen target is currently unknown.

Between the V and J ends, shortened by 4 bases and 2 bases respectively, the junction contains 10 bases. The germline V gene yields SGHRS for CDR1 and YFSETQ for CDR2. Including the terminal cysteine and phenylalanine, the CDR3 comprises 14 residues. CDR3 DNA is the only sequence kept; it has 42 bases, read in frame from the first base. The cohort consisted of approximately 670 healthy bone marrow donors. All cohort members were sampled while nominally healthy, although unrecorded immune exposures were likely present. The donor was CMV seronegative and was included in the group of several hundred seronegative cohort members. Every donor gave a peripheral blood sample, and the peripheral blood mononuclear cells from that sample were used for TCR beta sequencing. The Qiagen DNeasy Blood Extraction Kit was used to extract genomic DNA from the blood cell samples. Overall study outcomes, separate from this receptor: Strong co-occurrence of HLA alleles, especially DR and DQ, made assigning TCR associations to individual alleles difficult. Because HLA typing was missing for some donors at each locus, association tests included only the typed subset. In vitro tests confirmed that a few of the cytomegalovirus-associated TCR beta chains recognize cytomegalovirus antigens. Broadly in line with IMGT annotations, most TCR beta V segments showed up in productive rearrangements about 87% or about 30% of the time in an earlier analysis of some 590 of the donors. According to a later analysis, most CMV-associated TCR beta chains appeared to be HLA-restricted, and the HLA associations seemed to be driven largely by CMV exposure. It was suggested by the authors that the approach could potentially be generalized to other disease states and immunological phenotypes. A later analysis found that HLA-associated TCR beta chains were more clonally expanded and had lower generation probabilities than equally common non-associated chains. Some IMGT-functional V segments, including TRBV6-2 and TRBV6-3, could not be distinguished by the 87-base-pair reads and were therefore excluded. Only TCR beta chains were sequenced in this cohort, and the absence of alpha or paired-chain data limited detectable features. A cluster of highly shared sequence variants was judged likely to be a technical artifact of the sequencing pipeline. Several of the top co-occurrence clusters appeared to be linked to parvovirus B19, influenza, CMV and Epstein-Barr virus, according to a later analysis. CMV serostatus was the only immune exposure information available for the cohort. Specific HLA alleles were associated with about 17,000 TCR beta sequences at a false discovery rate of 0.05 in a later analysis. Because counts were too low, seventeen rarely observed V segments, including chromosome 9 orphons, were left out of the earlier analysis of some 640 of the donors. In both the original and validation cohorts, the classifier was reported to diagnose cytomegalovirus status with high specificity and sensitivity. Correlated functional status among segregating V segments might be attributable to linkage disequilibrium, but an unknown experimental factor could not be ruled out. Most TCR sequences were observed very rarely across donors, whereas some public TCRs were present in many individuals. Presence/absence analyses assumed roughly uniform sequencing depth across donors, an assumption that may not hold. Compared with the approximately 670-donor mean, donors in an Asian-associated ancestry cluster had fewer N-insertions in productive TCRs, according to a later genetic analysis. In a later analysis, TCR association rates were found to vary across HLA loci, with the most associated TCRs seen for DRB1 alleles and the fewest for HLA-C alleles. A later genetic analysis associated a missense DCLRE1C variant with V-gene and J-gene trimming of TCR beta chains, and an independent cohort replicated the association. A further reported finding was that TCR beta sequences accurately predicted the HLA-A and HLA-B alleles for most subjects in the first cohort. In the study, around 150 TCR beta chains were listed as associated with cytomegalovirus.

Library preparation used the immunoSEQ multiplex PCR assay. A mixture of 60 forward primers for TCR Vbeta segments and 13 reverse primers for TCR Jbeta segments was used in the multiplex PCR. Amplification of the CDR3 region of rearranged TCR beta genes was performed with a multiplex PCR assay on genomic DNA. On the Illumina HiSeq System, the amplified TCR beta libraries were sequenced as 87-base-pair reads. For the original study's pipeline: A later analysis tallied 70 million to 100 million unique TCR beta chains across the 700 or so repertoires, and some 10 million of those chains were shared by two or more donors. To remove PCR and sequencing errors, raw reads were error-corrected and collapsed into unique sequences using a nearest-neighbor algorithm that merged closely related sequences. CDR3 sequences were aligned to IMGT reference sequences to assign V, D and J gene segments. For a sequence to be retained, at least a six-nucleotide match to both a V gene segment and a J gene segment was required. Rearrangements were classified as productive when the CDR3 lacked stop codons and remained in frame with V and J, and all other rearrangements were classified as non-productive. CDR3 was defined according to IMGT convention as the region running from the second conserved V-encoded cysteine to the conserved J-encoded phenylalanine. The earlier analysis of about 570 of the donors excluded any sequence lacking an unambiguous match to a single V gene segment. In an earlier analysis of around 600 of the donors, V segments were called functional above 56.7% productive rearrangements and were called segregating when the between-donor standard deviation exceeded 5%. A statistical classification framework was built to diagnose cytomegalovirus status from the catalog of TCR beta chain sequences. A later analysis assigned V and J genes by comparing TCR nucleotide sequences with IMGT/GENE-DB human TR gene sequences. In a later analysis, CDR3 sequences and most-parsimonious VDJ recombination scenarios were assigned using the TCRdist pipeline. In a later analysis, every TCR beta chain was defined by the combination of its CDR3 amino acid sequence and its V-gene family, and reads without a unique V-gene family were dropped. In a later analysis, a few hundred highly shared, low-generation-probability nucleotide sequences were removed to address suspected cross-contamination and a sequencing artifact. In a later analysis, a clonal expansion index was calculated for each public chain from normalized within-repertoire ranks of inferred template counts. A later analysis computed generation probabilities with a VDJ recombination model fitted to out-of-frame rearrangements, and checked the results against IGoR. Hypergeometric tests were used in a later analysis to score TCR-TCR, TCR-HLA and TCR-CMV co-occurrence, with a repertoire-size bias correction applied to the TCR pairs. A later analysis estimated false discovery rates by permuting HLA or CMV assignments 20 times. In a later analysis, co-occurring TCRs were grouped using DBSCAN, and TCRdist sequence similarity was added for clustering within HLA-allele-positive subsets. Repertoires with fewer than 30,000 or more than 120,000 public chains were left out of co-occurrence clustering, as were four to six repertoires with anomalous nucleotide sharing. Here the immuneACCESS table is served through TCRdb, limited to in-frame sequences with V and J called. Missing clones are a known gap in these copies; in checked studies unresolved V genes cover under half, and the rest lacks a known reason. Clone size and V and J calls were adopted from that table, with D and trimming inferred from the DNA. This sample's table lists about 160,000 clones. The top ten clones comprise 1.3% of the sample.

The sequence joins TRBV5-1 to TRBJ1-5; TRBD1 is a possible D gene, resting on 6 matching bases. The material sequenced was PBMCs. The clonotype originates from a woman aged 55-75 years in good health and CMV-seronegative. The bases read TGCGCCAGCAGCGTAGGGGGTGGCAATCAGCCCCAGCATTTT. Translated, this gives CASSVGGGNQPQHF.